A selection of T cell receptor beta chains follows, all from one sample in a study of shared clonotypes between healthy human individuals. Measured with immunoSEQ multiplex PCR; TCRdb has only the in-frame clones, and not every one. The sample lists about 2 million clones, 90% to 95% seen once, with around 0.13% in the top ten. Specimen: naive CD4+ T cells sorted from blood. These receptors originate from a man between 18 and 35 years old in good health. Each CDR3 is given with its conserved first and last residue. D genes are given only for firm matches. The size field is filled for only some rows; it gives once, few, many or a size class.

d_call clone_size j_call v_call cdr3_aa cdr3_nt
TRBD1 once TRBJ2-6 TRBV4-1 CTSSQEGTGGISSGANVLTF TGCACCAGCAGCCAAGAGGGGACAGGGGGCATATCGTCTGGGGCCAACGTCCTGACTTTC
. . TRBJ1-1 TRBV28 CASSGGGWTEAFF TGTGCCAGCAGCGGCGGGGGATGGACTGAAGCTTTCTTT
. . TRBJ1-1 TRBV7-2 CASSLGQLNTEAFF TGTGCCAGCAGCCTCGGACAGTTGAACACTGAAGCTTTCTTT
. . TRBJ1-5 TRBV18 CASSLGPNQPQHF TGTGCCAGCTCGCTGGGACCTAATCAGCCCCAGCATTTT
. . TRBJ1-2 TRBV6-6 CASSYGGVGGYTF TGTGCCAGCAGTTACGGAGGAGTAGGTGGCTACACCTTC
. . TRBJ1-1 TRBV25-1 CASIRRRDGEAFF TGTGCCAGCATACGGCGGCGGGACGGTGAAGCTTTCTTT
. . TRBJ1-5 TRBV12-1 CASSDRGQPQHF TGTGCCAGCAGCGACAGGGGCCAGCCCCAGCATTTT
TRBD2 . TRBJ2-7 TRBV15 CATSLHRGGNYEQYF TGTGCCACCAGCCTCCACCGGGGGGGGAATTACGAGCAGTACTTC
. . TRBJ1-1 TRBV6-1 CASSGGIIREAFF TGTGCCAGCAGTGGCGGGATAATCCGAGAAGCTTTCTTT
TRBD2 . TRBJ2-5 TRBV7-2 CASSLGASGRADQYF TGTGCCAGCAGCTTAGGAGCTAGCGGGAGGGCGGACCAGTACTTC
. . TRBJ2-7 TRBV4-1 CASSHQQGIAYEQYF TGCGCCAGCAGCCACCAGCAGGGGATTGCCTACGAGCAGTACTTC
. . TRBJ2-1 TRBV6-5 CASSPRWGEQFF TGTGCCAGCAGCCCAAGGTGGGGTGAGCAGTTCTTC
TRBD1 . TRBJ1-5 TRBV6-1 CASSESAGGYSNQPQHF TGTGCCAGCAGTGAATCCGCAGGGGGTTATAGCAATCAGCCCCAGCATTTT
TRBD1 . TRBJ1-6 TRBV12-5 CASAAYSGTVNSPLHF TGTGCTAGTGCCGCTTATTCCGGGACAGTAAATTCACCCCTCCACTTT
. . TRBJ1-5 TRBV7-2 CASSLEMGRSDQPQHF TGTGCCAGCAGCTTAGAAATGGGACGTAGCGACCAGCCCCAGCATTTT
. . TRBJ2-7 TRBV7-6 CASSPGGGDYEQYF TGTGCCAGCAGCCCTGGAGGGGGTGACTACGAGCAGTACTTC
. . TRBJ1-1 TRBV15 CATSSPGRSEAFF TGTGCCACCAGCTCTCCAGGGCGTTCAGAAGCTTTCTTT
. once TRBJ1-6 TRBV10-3 CAISGGGGNNSPLHF TGTGCCATCAGTGGGGGGGGCGGAAATAATTCACCCCTCCACTTT
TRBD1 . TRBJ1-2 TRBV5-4 CASSLGDRNFYGYTF TGTGCCAGCAGCTTGGGGGACAGGAACTTCTATGGCTACACCTTC
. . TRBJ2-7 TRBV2 CASKDSLYEQYF TGTGCCAGCAAGGACAGCCTCTACGAGCAGTACTTC
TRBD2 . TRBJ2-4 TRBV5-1 CASSLPSGGNIQYF TGCGCCAGCAGCTTACCTAGCGGGGGTAACATTCAGTACTTC
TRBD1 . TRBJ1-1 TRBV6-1 CASSGPGQGRTEAFF TGTGCCAGCAGTGGGCCGGGACAGGGACGTACTGAAGCTTTCTTT
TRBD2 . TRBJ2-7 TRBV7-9 CASSSGLADYEQYF TGTGCCAGCAGCTCGGGACTAGCGGACTACGAGCAGTACTTC
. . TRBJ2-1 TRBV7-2 CASSYRRGATNEQFF TGTGCCAGCAGCTACCGTCGCGGAGCCACGAATGAGCAGTTCTTC
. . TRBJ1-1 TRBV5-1 CASSLEDIDTEAFF TGCGCCAGCAGCTTGGAGGACATCGACACTGAAGCTTTCTTT
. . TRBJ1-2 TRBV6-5 CASSRSLGYTF TGTGCCAGCAGCCGGAGCCTTGGCTACACCTTC
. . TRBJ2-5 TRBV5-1 CASSLVVGEETQYF TGCGCCAGCAGCTTGGTCGTGGGAGAAGAGACCCAGTACTTC
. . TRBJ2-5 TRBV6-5 CASSSPGGTQYF TGTGCCAGCAGTTCGCCCGGGGGGACCCAGTACTTC
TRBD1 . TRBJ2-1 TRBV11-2 CASSSPDRGHNEQFF TGTGCCAGCAGCTCTCCGGACAGGGGGCATAATGAGCAGTTCTTC
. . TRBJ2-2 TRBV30 CAWSVGVPGELFF TGTGCCTGGAGTGTTGGGGTACCCGGGGAGCTGTTTTTT
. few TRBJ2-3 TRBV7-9 CASSSTNADTQYF TGTGCCAGCAGCTCTACGAACGCAGATACGCAGTATTTT
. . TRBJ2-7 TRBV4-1 CASSQAPRDGAYEQYF TGCGCCAGCAGCCAAGCTCCCCGGGACGGAGCCTACGAGCAGTACTTC
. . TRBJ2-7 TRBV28 CASSSSPQGIVSGEQYF TGTGCCAGCAGTTCCTCCCCTCAGGGGATAGTGAGTGGCGAGCAGTACTTC
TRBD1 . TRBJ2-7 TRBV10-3 CAISESRDRVTEQYF TGTGCCATCAGTGAGTCCCGGGACAGGGTCACCGAGCAGTACTTC
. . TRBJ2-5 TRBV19 CASSPGTNQETQYF TGTGCCAGTAGCCCGGGGACCAACCAAGAGACCCAGTACTTC
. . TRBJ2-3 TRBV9 CASSLDGKHTDTQYF TGTGCCAGTTCCCTGGATGGCAAGCACACAGATACGCAGTATTTT
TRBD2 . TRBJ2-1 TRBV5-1 CASSLAGASGNNKQFF TGCGCCAGCAGCTTGGCCGGGGCTAGCGGAAACAATAAGCAGTTCTTC
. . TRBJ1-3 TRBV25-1 CASSVFGGAGNTIYF TGTGCCAGCAGTGTTTTCGGGGGCGCCGGAAACACCATATATTTT
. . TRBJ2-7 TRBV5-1 CASSLEEWTDYEQYF TGCGCCAGCAGCTTAGAGGAGTGGACTGATTACGAGCAGTACTTC
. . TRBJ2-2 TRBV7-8 CASSLGERGAANTGELFF TGTGCCAGCAGCTTAGGGGAACGGGGGGCCGCGAACACCGGGGAGCTGTTTTTT
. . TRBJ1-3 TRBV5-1 CASSYDTSGGNTIYF TGCGCCAGCAGCTATGACACCTCGGGTGGAAACACCATATATTTT
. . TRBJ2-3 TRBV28 CASSLAGLTDTQYF TGTGCCAGCAGTTTAGCGGGGCTGACAGATACGCAGTATTTT
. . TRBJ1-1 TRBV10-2 CASSGGEGTEAFF TGCGCCAGCAGTGGTGGGGAGGGTACTGAAGCTTTCTTT
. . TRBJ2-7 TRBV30 CAWSLPGPGSEQYF TGTGCCTGGAGTCTGCCGGGCCCCGGATCGGAGCAGTACTTC
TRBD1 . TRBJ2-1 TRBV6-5 CASSLGQGSYNEQFF TGTGCCAGCAGTTTGGGACAGGGCTCCTACAATGAGCAGTTCTTC
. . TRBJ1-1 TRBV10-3 CAISADSVGDTEAFF TGTGCCATCAGCGCGGACAGCGTGGGGGACACTGAAGCTTTCTTT
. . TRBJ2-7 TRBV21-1 CASRRSVRQYF TGTGCCAGCAGACGATCAGTCAGGCAGTACTTC